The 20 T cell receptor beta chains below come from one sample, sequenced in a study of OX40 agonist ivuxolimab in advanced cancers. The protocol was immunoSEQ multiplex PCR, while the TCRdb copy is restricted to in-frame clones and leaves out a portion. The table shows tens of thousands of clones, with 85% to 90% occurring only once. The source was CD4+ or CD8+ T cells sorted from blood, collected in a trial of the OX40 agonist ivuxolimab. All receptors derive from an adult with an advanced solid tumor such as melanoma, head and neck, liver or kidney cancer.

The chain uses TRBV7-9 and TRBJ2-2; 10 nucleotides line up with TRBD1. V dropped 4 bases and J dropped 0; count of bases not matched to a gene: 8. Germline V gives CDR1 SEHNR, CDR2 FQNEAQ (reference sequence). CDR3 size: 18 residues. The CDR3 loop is CASSSPGQGTANTGELFF. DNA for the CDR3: TGTGCCAGCAGCTCACCGGGACAGGGGACCGCGAACACCGGGGAGCTGTTTTTT.

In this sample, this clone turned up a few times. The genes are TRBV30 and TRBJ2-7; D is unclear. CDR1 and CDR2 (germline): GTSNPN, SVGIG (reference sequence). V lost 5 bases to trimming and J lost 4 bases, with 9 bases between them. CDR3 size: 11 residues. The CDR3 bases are TGTGCCTGGTTAACGAGTTACGAGCAGTACTTC. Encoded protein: CAWLTSYEQYF.

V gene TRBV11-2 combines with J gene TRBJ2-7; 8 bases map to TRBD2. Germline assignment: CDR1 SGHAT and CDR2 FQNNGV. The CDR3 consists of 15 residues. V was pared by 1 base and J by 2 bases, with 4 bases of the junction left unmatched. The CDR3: CASSLVAGGTYEQYF. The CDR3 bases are TGTGCCAGCAGCTTAGTGGCGGGAGGCACCTACGAGCAGTACTTC. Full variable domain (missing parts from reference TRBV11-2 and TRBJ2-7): EAGVAQSPRYKIIEKRQSVAFWCNPISGHATLYWYQQILGQGPKLLIQFQNNGVVDDSQLPKDRFSAERLKGVDSTLKIQPAKLEDSAVYLCASSLVAGGTYEQYFGPGTRLTVT.

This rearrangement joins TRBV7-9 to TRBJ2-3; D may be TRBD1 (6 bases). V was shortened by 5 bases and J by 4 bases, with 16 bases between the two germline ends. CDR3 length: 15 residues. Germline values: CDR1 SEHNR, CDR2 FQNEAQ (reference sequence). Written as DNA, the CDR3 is TGTGCCAGCAGCGTACCCCGACAGGCGGCAGATACGCAGTATTTT. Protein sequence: CASSVPRQAADTQYF.

The CDR3 spells CASSRSGASYEQYF. CDR3 in DNA: TGTGCCAGCAGTAGGTCAGGGGCGTCCTACGAGCAGTACTTC. This chain joins TRBV27 and TRBJ2-7; weak D call: TRBD1 (6 bases). Germline-derived CDR1 and CDR2 are MNHEY and SMNVEV (reference sequence). CDR3 size: 14 residues. Trimming took off 5 bases at V and 1 base at J, with 12 bases between the two ends.

The chain's CDR3 is CASNVAGLGDEQFF. The CDR3 nucleotides are TGTGCCAGCAACGTAGCCGGTTTAGGCGATGAGCAGTTCTTC. The chain has TRBV7-9 and TRBJ2-1, with D unresolved. Trimming removed 7 bases from V and 8 bases from J, with 18 bases in between. The germline V gene has CDR1 SEHNR and CDR2 FQNEAQ (reference sequence). The CDR3 extends over 14 amino acids.

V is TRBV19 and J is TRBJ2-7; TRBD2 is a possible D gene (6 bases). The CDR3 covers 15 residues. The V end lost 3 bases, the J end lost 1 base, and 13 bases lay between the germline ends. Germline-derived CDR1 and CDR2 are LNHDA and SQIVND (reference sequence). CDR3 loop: CASSIPSGLSYEQYF. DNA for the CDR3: TGTGCCAGTAGTATCCCTTCGGGACTTTCCTACGAGCAGTACTTC.

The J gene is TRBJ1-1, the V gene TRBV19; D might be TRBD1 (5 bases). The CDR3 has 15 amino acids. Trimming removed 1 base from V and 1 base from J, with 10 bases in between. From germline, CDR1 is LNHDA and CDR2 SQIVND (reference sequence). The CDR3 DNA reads TGTGCCAGTAGTATAGGAGCCACAGGGAACACTGAAGCTTTCTTT. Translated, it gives CASSIGATGNTEAFF. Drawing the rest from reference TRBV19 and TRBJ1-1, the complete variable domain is DGGITQSPKYLFRKEGQNVTLSCEQNLNHDAMYWYRQDPGQGLRLIYYSQIVNDFQKGDIAEGYSVSREKKESFPLTVTSAQKNPTAFYLCASSIGATGNTEAFFGQGTRLTVV.

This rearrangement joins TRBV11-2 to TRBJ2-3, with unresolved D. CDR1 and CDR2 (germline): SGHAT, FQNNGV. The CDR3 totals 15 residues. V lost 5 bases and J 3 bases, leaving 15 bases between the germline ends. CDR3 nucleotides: TGTGCCAGCAGCCTCTTTTCCGGTCTTACAGATACGCAGTATTTT. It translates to CASSLFSGLTDTQYF.

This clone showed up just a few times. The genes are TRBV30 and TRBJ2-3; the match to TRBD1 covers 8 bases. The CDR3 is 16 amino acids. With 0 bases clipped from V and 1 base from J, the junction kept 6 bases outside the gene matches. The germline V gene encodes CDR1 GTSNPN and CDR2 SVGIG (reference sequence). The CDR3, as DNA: TGTGCCTGGAGTGTAGGGGTGGGACAGGGCACAGATACGCAGTATTTT. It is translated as CAWSVGVGQGTDTQYF.

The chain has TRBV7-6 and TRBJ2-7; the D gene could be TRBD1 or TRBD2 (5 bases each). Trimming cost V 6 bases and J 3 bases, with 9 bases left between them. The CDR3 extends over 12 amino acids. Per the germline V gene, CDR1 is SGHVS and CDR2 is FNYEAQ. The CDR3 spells CASSVGGYEQYF. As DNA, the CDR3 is TGTGCCAGCAGTGTTGGGGGCTACGAGCAGTACTTC.

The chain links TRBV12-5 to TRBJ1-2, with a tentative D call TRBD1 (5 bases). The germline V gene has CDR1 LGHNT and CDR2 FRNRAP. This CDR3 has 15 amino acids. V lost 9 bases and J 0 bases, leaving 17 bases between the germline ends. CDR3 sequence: CASSTDPRANYGYTF. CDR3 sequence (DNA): TGTGCTAGCTCCACCGACCCCAGGGCTAACTATGGCTACACCTTC.

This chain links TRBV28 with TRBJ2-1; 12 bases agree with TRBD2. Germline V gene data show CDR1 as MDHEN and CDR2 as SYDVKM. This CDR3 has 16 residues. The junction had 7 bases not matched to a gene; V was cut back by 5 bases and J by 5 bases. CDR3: CASSLQLAGGDNEQFF. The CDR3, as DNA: TGTGCCAGCAGTCTACAACTAGCGGGAGGCGACAATGAGCAGTTCTTC. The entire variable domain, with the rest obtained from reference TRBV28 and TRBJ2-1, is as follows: DVKVTQSSRYLVKRTGEKVFLECVQDMDHENMFWYRQDPGLGLRLIYFSYDVKMKEKGDIPEGYSVSREKKERFSLILESASTNQTSMYLCASSLQLAGGDNEQFFGPGTRLTVL.

The CDR3 spells CASSRSGTGFNQPQHF. The CDR3 DNA is TGTGCCAGCAGCCGGTCGGGGACAGGGTTCAATCAGCCCCAGCATTTT. J is TRBJ1-5 and V is TRBV14, with 9 bases fitting TRBD1. The CDR3 contains 16 residues. Germline trimming cut 4 bases from V and 3 bases from J; bases unmatched to any gene: 7. The germline gives CDR1 SGHDN, CDR2 FVKESK.

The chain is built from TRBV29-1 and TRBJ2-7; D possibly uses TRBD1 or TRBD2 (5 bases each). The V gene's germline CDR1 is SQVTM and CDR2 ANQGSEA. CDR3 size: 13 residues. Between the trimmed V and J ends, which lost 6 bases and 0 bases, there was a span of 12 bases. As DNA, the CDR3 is TGCAGCGTCGACATGGGGGACTCCTACGAGCAGTACTTC. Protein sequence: CSVDMGDSYEQYF.

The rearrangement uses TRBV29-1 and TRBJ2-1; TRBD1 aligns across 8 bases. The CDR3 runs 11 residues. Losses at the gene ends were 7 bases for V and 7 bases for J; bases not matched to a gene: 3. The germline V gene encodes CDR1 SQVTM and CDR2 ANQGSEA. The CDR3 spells CSGQGNNEQFF. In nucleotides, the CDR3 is TGCAGCGGACAGGGGAATAATGAGCAGTTCTTC.

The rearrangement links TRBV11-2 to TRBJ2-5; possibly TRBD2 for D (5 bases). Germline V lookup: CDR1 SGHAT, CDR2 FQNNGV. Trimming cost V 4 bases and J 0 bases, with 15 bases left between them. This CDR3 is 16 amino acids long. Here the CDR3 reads CASSSSPGSYQETQYF. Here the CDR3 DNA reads TGTGCCAGCAGCTCGTCACCGGGATCCTACCAAGAGACCCAGTACTTC.

The CDR3 sequence: CASSRSFGLYEQYF. CDR3 nucleotides: TGTGCCAGCAGTCGATCTTTTGGACTCTACGAGCAGTACTTC. V and J are TRBV27 and TRBJ2-7; a weak D match, TRBD2 (5 bases). CDR1 MNHEY and CDR2 SMNVEV come from the germline V gene (reference sequence). The ends were cut back, 5 bases at V and 3 bases at J, with 14 bases in the middle. This CDR3 has 14 residues.

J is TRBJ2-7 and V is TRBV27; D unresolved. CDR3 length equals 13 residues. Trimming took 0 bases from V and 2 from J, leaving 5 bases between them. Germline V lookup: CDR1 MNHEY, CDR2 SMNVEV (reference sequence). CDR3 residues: CASSLSMAYEQYF. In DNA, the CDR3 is TGTGCCAGCAGTTTATCGATGGCCTACGAGCAGTACTTC.

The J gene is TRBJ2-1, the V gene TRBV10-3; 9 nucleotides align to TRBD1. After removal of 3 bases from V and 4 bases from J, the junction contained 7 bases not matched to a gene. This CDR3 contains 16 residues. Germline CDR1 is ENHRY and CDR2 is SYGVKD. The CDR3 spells CAISDLPGQGYNEQFF. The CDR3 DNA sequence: TGTGCCATCAGTGACCTCCCGGGACAGGGTTACAATGAGCAGTTCTTC.